The clone carrying this T cell receptor (beta chain) has only a few counts. CDR1 SNHLY and CDR2 FYNNEI come from the germline V gene. Trimming stripped 6 bases from V and 0 bases from J, with 12 bases between. This CDR3 spans 14 amino acids. Every patient was untreated before thyroid surgery. TCRdb re-analyzed the PCR reads using MiXCR. The repertoire holds about 34,000 clones, about a third seen once, with over 20% in the top ten. These data originate in a study of metastatic and nonmetastatic thyroid tumors. Turning to the study itself: Patients with malignant and benign thyroid disease provided blood and tumor or nodule tissue, whose repertoires were compared.

The sample was tumor tissue. V usage is TRBV2 and J usage is TRBJ2-7, with D perhaps being TRBD1 or TRBD2 (6 bases each). This TCR derives from a female donor with papillary thyroid cancer or a benign thyroid nodule (not recorded which). Some clones in this sample may be carry-over from other donors' samples. The CDR3 nucleotides are TGTGCCAGCAGGGAAACGGGGGCCTCCTACGAGCAGTACTTC. This gives the protein CASRETGASYEQYF.